This T cell receptor (beta chain) came from a study of beta chain features in type 1 diabetes. Study results and caveats: A PCR bias possibly favoring shorter templates would apply equally to patients and controls. Researchers report that Type 1 diabetes patients had moderately but significantly shorter TCRB CDR3s across all four CD4+ subsets. Reduced insertions and increased deletions marked VDJ junctions in type 1 diabetes patients.

Researchers reported sorting CD4+ naive, central memory, regulatory and stem cell-like memory cells via CD45RO/CCR7/CD25/CD127/CD95/CD27. The CDR3 has 13 residues. Germline assignment: CDR1 SGHNT and CDR2 YYREEE (reference sequence). V dropped 10 bases and J dropped 2 bases, with 15 bases sitting between them. A few counts support this clone. Its specificity is unknown. As every portion of the isolated RNA was reverse transcribed, the sequencing read expressed TCRB transcripts. Average reads for naive, central memory and regulatory T cell samples were 3.5 million to 4.5 million. Profiled with immunoSEQ multiplex PCR; TCRdb holds only in-frame clones, not every one. Of 100,000 to 150,000 clones in the sample, roughly 17% were seen once.

The sequence derives from a man between 18 and 29 years old with type 1 diabetes. The rearrangement links TRBV5-4 to TRBJ2-5; D perhaps matches TRBD1 (6 bases). The sequenced material came from central memory CD4+ T cells from blood. The CDR3 loop reads CAAGDKGQETQYF. The DNA of the CDR3 is TGTGCCGCCGGGGACAAGGGGCAAGAGACCCAGTACTTC.